This T cell receptor (beta chain) was profiled in a study of shared clonotypes between healthy human individuals. CDR1 is SGHRS and CDR2 is YFSETQ in the germline V gene. The CDR3 is made up of 16 amino acids. V was pared by 6 bases and J by 0 bases, with 19 bases between. Sequencing was performed with immunoSEQ multiplex PCR; in TCRdb, only in-frame clones are kept and a portion is missing. The sample comprises roughly 2.2 million clones, approximately 95% of which are singletons, and 0.39% rests with the top ten. The V gene is TRBV5-1, the J gene TRBJ2-7, with D possibly TRBD1 on 5 matching bases. The sample consisted of naive CD4+ T cells from PBMCs. Stated subset: CD45RA+ positively selected. The TCR sequence derives from a man in his late teens or twenties in good health. Some clones in this sample may be carry-over from other donors' samples. The CDR3 spells CASTLHSGSGSYEQYF. The CDR3 DNA is TGCGCCAGCACCCTTCACTCAGGGTCGGGCTCCTACGAGCAGTACTTC.